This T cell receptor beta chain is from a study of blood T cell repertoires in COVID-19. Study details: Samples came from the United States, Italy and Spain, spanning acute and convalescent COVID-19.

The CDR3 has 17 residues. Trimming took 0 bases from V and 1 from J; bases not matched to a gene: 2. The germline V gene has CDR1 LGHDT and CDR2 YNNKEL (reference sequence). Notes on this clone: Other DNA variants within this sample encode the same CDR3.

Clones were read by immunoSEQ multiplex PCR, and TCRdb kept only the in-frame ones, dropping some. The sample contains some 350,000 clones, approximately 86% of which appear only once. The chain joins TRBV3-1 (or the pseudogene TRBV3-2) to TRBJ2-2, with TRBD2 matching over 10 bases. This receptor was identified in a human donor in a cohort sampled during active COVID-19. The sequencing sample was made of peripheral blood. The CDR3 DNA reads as TGTGCCAGCAGCCAAGACCTAGCGGGGGAGAACACCGGGGAGCTGTTTTTT. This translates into CASSQDLAGENTGELFF.